The 27 T cell receptor beta chains reported below all come from one sample, sequenced in a study of sequential checkpoint blockade in melanoma. Treatment: randomized to nivolumab then ipilimumab (arm A) or the reverse (arm B). The protocol was immunoSEQ multiplex PCR, while the TCRdb copy is restricted to in-frame clones and leaves out a portion. The sample holds some 11,000 clones, nearly 80% seen once. The sequencing here drew on CD8+ T cells sorted from blood (inferred from file names), taken from a patient given nivolumab and ipilimumab in sequence. The origin of the receptors is a human donor with melanoma.

The rearrangement links TRBV9 to TRBJ1-2; D gene unclear. The germline CDR1 and CDR2 sequences are SGDLS and YYNGEE. This CDR3 has 14 residues. The germline V and J ends were trimmed by 0 bases and 1 base, with 7 bases remaining between them. The CDR3 nucleotides read TGTGCCAGCAGCGTAGCTCGGGGTAACTATGGCTACACCTTC. Translation gives CASSVARGNYGYTF.

The chain links TRBV28 to TRBJ2-7, with TRBD2 matching over 11 bases. Germline CDR1 reads MDHEN; CDR2 reads SYDVKM. The CDR3 contains 17 residues. With 6 bases clipped from V and 0 bases from J, the junction kept 10 bases outside the gene matches. CDR3 coding DNA: TGTGCCAGCAGCCCAGGACTAGCGGGTAAATCCTCCTACGAGCAGTACTTC. This translates into CASSPGLAGKSSYEQYF. The variable domain in full, completed from reference TRBV28 and TRBJ2-7, reads DVKVTQSSRYLVKRTGEKVFLECVQDMDHENMFWYRQDPGLGLRLIYFSYDVKMKEKGDIPEGYSVSREKKERFSLILESASTNQTSMYLCASSPGLAGKSSYEQYFGPGTRLTVT.

The chain couples TRBV6-1 to TRBJ2-7; TRBD1 aligns across 12 bases. CDR1 is MNHNS, CDR2 SASEGT, per germline. The junction had 6 bases not matched to a gene; V was cut back by 4 bases and J by 2 bases. CDR3 length: 16 amino acids. The DNA of the CDR3 is TGTGCCAGCAGTGTGTTCCGGGACAGGGGGCCCTACGAGCAGTACTTC. Its translation is CASSVFRDRGPYEQYF.

The CDR3 bases are TGTGCCAGCAGCTTCGACGGAGACTACGAGCAGTACTTC. Residues: CASSFDGDYEQYF. This chain links TRBV7-9 with TRBJ2-7; D gene uncertain. Germline lookup yields CDR1 SEHNR and CDR2 FQNEAQ (reference sequence). The CDR3 has 13 residues. Trimming took off 3 bases at V and 3 bases at J, with 9 bases between the two ends.

The chain carries TRBV5-1 and TRBJ2-7, with D maybe TRBD1 (5 bases). V dropped 0 bases and J dropped 6 bases, with 16 bases sitting between them. The CDR3 has 15 amino acids. Germline CDR1 SGHRS, CDR2 YFSETQ. The CDR3 sequence: CASSLGQGVTTEQYF. Written as DNA, the CDR3 is TGCGCCAGCAGCTTGGGCCAAGGGGTTACGACCGAGCAGTACTTC.

The CDR3, as DNA: TGTGCCAGCAGCCCTACAGGGGATGAGACCCAGTACTTC. This sequence encodes CASSPTGDETQYF. This chain links TRBV13 with TRBJ2-5; TRBD1 matches 7 bases. CDR3 length equals 13 residues. CDR1 PRHDT and CDR2 FYEKMQ come from the germline V gene (reference sequence). V lost 5 bases and J lost 5; bases outside the gene matches: 5.

The chain has TRBV11-3 and TRBJ1-1, with 7 bases aligning to TRBD1. Germline lookup yields CDR1 SGHNT and CDR2 YENEEA. There are 14 residues in the CDR3. V was pared by 6 bases and J by 6 bases, with 10 bases of the junction left unmatched. CDR3: CASRIGQVGAEAFF. In DNA form, the CDR3 reads TGTGCCAGCAGAATTGGACAGGTCGGGGCTGAAGCTTTCTTT.

The sample holds a few counts of this clone. This chain joins TRBV23-1 and TRBJ2-7, with TRBD2 matching over 13 bases. TRBV23-1 is labeled an ORF, and its function is uncertain. J was trimmed by 2 bases and V by 4 bases; bases with no gene match: 14. This CDR3 spans 19 amino acids. The CDR3 bases are TGCGCCAGCAGTCGGCCTCCGACTAGCGGGGGGAACTCAGCCTACGAGCAGTACTTC. Translation: CASSRPPTSGGNSAYEQYF.

CDR3 DNA sequence: TGTGCCAGCAGCGGAGGGTCGTCATATGGCTACACCTTC. Protein: CASSGGSSYGYTF. The rearrangement joins TRBV7-2 to TRBJ1-2; D not resolved. The CDR3 loop spans 13 amino acids. With 5 bases removed from V and 5 bases from J, the gap between germline ends came to 12 bases. Germline CDR1 is SGHTA and CDR2 is FQGNSA.

V gene TRBV11-2 combines with J gene TRBJ2-3, with 7 bases matching TRBD1. The germline V gene encodes CDR1 SGHAT and CDR2 FQNNGV. After removal of 2 bases from V and 4 bases from J, the junction contained 9 bases not matched to a gene. This CDR3 has 16 amino acids. In DNA form, the CDR3 reads TGTGCCAGCAGCTTATTAGCCCCGGACAGGCCAGATACGCAGTATTTT. Its protein is CASSLLAPDRPDTQYF.

This rearrangement joins TRBV5-6 to TRBJ2-7, with TRBD1 matching over 7 bases. The germline gives CDR1 SGHDT, CDR2 YYEEEE. V was clipped by 4 bases and J by 2 bases; unmatched bases: 6. The CDR3 extends over 14 amino acids. CDR3 protein: CASSPAGTAYEQYF. For the CDR3, the DNA is TGTGCCAGCAGCCCTGCCGGGACAGCCTACGAGCAGTACTTC.

The V call is TRBV28, the J call TRBJ2-1; D uncertain. The CDR3 runs to 14 residues. Per germline, CDR1 MDHEN and CDR2 SYDVKM. V gave up 11 bases and J gave up 0 bases, with 14 bases separating them. CDR3 bases: TGTGCCTGCACACCCGATAGCTCCTACAATGAGCAGTTCTTC. Translation: CACTPDSSYNEQFF.

The gene calls are TRBV6-5 and TRBJ2-7, with TRBD1 matching 7 bases. Germline CDR1 MNHEY, CDR2 SVGAGI. The CDR3 covers 14 residues. V gave up 6 bases and J gave up 5 bases; unmatched junction bases: 10. The DNA for the CDR3 is TGTGCCAGCAGCCAGGGGGTATCGGGCCACGAGCAGTACTTC. Protein sequence: CASSQGVSGHEQYF.

This chain connects TRBV10-3 to TRBJ2-7; 7 nucleotides align to TRBD1. The CDR3 extends over 12 amino acids. Trimming at V came to 7 bases and at J to 6 bases, leaving 6 bases not matched to a gene. Germline V gene lookup returns CDR1 ENHRY and CDR2 SYGVKD. This CDR3 reads CAINRDRPEQYF. The CDR3 coding sequence is TGTGCCATCAACCGGGACAGACCCGAGCAGTACTTC.

A remark on this clone: Sequence at one end of the junction differs from germline and may be a read error. The rearrangement uses TRBV28 and TRBJ1-5; D remains ambiguous. The germline CDR1 and CDR2 sequences are MDHEN and SYDVKM. There are 13 residues in the CDR3. CDR3 nucleotide sequence: TGTGCCACCAGTTACAGCAGCAATCAGCCCCAGCATTTT. Protein product: CATSYSSNQPQHF.

The genes are TRBV10-3 and TRBJ1-5, with a weak D call TRBD1 (5 bases). CDR1 ENHRY and CDR2 SYGVKD come from the germline V gene. Between the trimmed V and J ends, which lost 3 bases and 1 base, there was a span of 10 bases. This CDR3 comprises 15 residues. The CDR3 nucleotides are TGTGCCATCAGTGAAACGGGGGACAGCAATCAGCCCCAGCATTTT. It codes for CAISETGDSNQPQHF.

This clone was counted a few times. The chain is built from TRBV6-1 and TRBJ1-2, with a tentative D call TRBD1 (5 bases). The V end was cut by 0 bases, the J end by 4 bases, with 12 bases between. Germline loops: CDR1 MNHNS, CDR2 SASEGT. The CDR3 runs 15 residues. CDR3 amino acids: CASSEAAGTSYGYTF. For the CDR3, the DNA is TGTGCCAGCAGTGAAGCGGCAGGGACTAGCTATGGCTACACCTTC.

By its share, this clone is large. The V call is TRBV19, the J call TRBJ2-7, with 8 bases aligning to TRBD1. This CDR3 has 14 residues. Looked up from germline, CDR1 is LNHDA and CDR2 is SQIVND (reference sequence). V dropped 1 base and J dropped 3; count of bases not matched to a gene: 2. CDR3 bases: TGTGCCAGTAGTATAGGGGACAGGTTCTACGAGCAGTACTTC. Translation: CASSIGDRFYEQYF.

About this clone: An end of the junction does not agree with germline; a read error may underlie this. Other DNA sequences in the sample encode the same CDR3. The gene calls are TRBV6-4 and TRBJ2-6; possible D gene TRBD2, 5 bases. Germline V CDR1 and CDR2: MRHNA, SNTAGT. This CDR3 contains 20 residues. The CDR3 nucleotides are TGCGCCAGCAGTGACTCTACGGGGTCAGGCAGTTCCTCTGGGGCCAACGTCCTGACTTTC. It is translated as CASSDSTGSGSSSGANVLTF.

This clone has only a few counts. This sequence joins TRBV19 and TRBJ1-2; TRBD1 might be the D (6 bases). V lost 11 bases and J lost 4, with 14 bases in between. This CDR3 region has 12 residues. Germline CDR1 reads LNHDA; CDR2 reads SQIVND (reference sequence). The CDR3 sequence is CAAGGDTYGYTF. In DNA, the CDR3 is TGTGCCGCGGGGGGCGATACCTATGGCTACACCTTC.

This clone has just a few counts. Here the CDR3 reads CASSIETGGEYGYTF. The CDR3 bases are TGTGCCAGTAGTATAGAGACAGGGGGCGAGTATGGCTACACCTTC. V gene TRBV19 combines with J gene TRBJ1-2; 10 positions agree with TRBD1. CDR3 length equals 15 residues. The J segment lost 5 bases and the V segment lost 0 bases, leaving 3 bases of the junction unmatched. Germline V gene sequence: CDR1 LNHDA, CDR2 SQIVND (reference sequence).

CDR3 residues: CASSFTLAGVHEQYF. The DNA of the CDR3 is TGTGCCAGCAGCTTCACACTAGCGGGAGTCCACGAGCAGTACTTC. This rearrangement joins TRBV5-6 to TRBJ2-7, with 11 bases that match TRBD2. Germline values: CDR1 SGHDT, CDR2 YYEEEE. The CDR3 loop spans 15 amino acids. V shed 2 bases, J shed 5 bases, and the junction held 6 bases outside the gene matches.

The chain links TRBV30 to TRBJ2-1; 8 bases align to TRBD2. This CDR3 has 14 residues. V gave up 0 bases and J gave up 7 bases; unmatched junction bases: 5. The germline V gene encodes CDR1 GTSNPN and CDR2 SVGIG (reference sequence). The CDR3 is CAWSVGSGVNEQFF. CDR3 nucleotide sequence: TGTGCCTGGAGTGTGGGTAGCGGGGTGAATGAGCAGTTCTTC.

The chain recombines TRBV6-5 with TRBJ1-1, with D tentatively TRBD1 (5 bases). The CDR3 contains 14 residues. Germline CDR1 and CDR2: MNHEY and SVGAGI. Trimming took 1 base from V and 4 from J, leaving 10 bases between them. CDR3 loop: CASSYWQGGTEAFF. CDR3 nucleotides: TGTGCCAGCAGTTACTGGCAGGGAGGCACTGAAGCTTTCTTT.

V usage is TRBV11-2 and J usage is TRBJ1-1; D possibly corresponds to TRBD1 (5 bases). Trimming took off 2 bases at V and 3 bases at J, with 10 bases between the two ends. Germline V gives CDR1 SGHAT, CDR2 FQNNGV. The CDR3 is 14 residues long. CDR3 amino acids: CASSLRWGDTEAFF. The CDR3, as DNA: TGTGCCAGCAGCTTAAGATGGGGGGACACTGAAGCTTTCTTT.

This CDR3 reads CATSPGNTEAFF. The CDR3 DNA reads as TGTGCCACCTCTCCGGGGAACACTGAAGCTTTCTTT. The chain is built from TRBV15 and TRBJ1-1; no definite D call. V lost 8 bases to trimming and J lost 1 base, with 8 bases between them. CDR1 LNHNV and CDR2 YYDKDF come from the germline V gene (reference sequence). This CDR3 comprises 12 residues.

This clone was found a few times. The chain has TRBV7-9 and TRBJ2-2; 9 nucleotides line up with TRBD2. The CDR3 sequence is 18 residues long. The germline V gene has CDR1 SEHNR and CDR2 FQNEAQ (reference sequence). V dropped 4 bases and J dropped 7; count of bases not matched to a gene: 16. CDR3 nucleotides: TGTGCCAGCAGCTCCCTTGGGGAGAGTAGCGGGAGAGTCGGGGAGCTGTTTTTT. This encodes CASSSLGESSGRVGELFF.